This T cell receptor beta chain was profiled in a study of blood T cell repertoires in COVID-19. This CDR3 region has 14 residues. Trimming removed 6 bases from V and 3 bases from J, with 14 bases in between. Germline values: CDR1 MNHEY, CDR2 SVGEGT. Sequencing used immunoSEQ multiplex PCR; TCRdb keeps in-frame clones, though not all of them. The repertoire holds around 700,000 clones, with 85% to 90% as singletons. The chain has TRBV6-2 or TRBV6-3 and TRBJ1-1; no firm D call. The TCR comes from a woman in her late teens or twenties with acute or convalescent COVID-19. Sequencing was done on a sample of peripheral blood. CDR3 amino acids: CASSTPPGYTEAFF. For the CDR3, the DNA is TGTGCCAGCAGCACCCCGCCCGGGTACACTGAAGCTTTCTTT.